Listed here are 7 T cell receptor beta chains from one sample, sequenced in a study of blood T cells in healthy people across ages. The use of a sample-barcoded 5' primer and a J-beta primer mix characterized a second PCR of roughly 6 to 11 cycles. Each CDR3 protein gets one entry after TCRdb re-called the 5' RACE reads with MiXCR. The table lists about 570,000 distinct CDR3 sequences, approximately 25% of them singletons. Sequencing was done on a sample of blood. The receptors were gathered from a woman aged 70-85 years in good health.

V and J are TRBV7-2 and TRBJ2-3; D is unclear. Trimming pared 6 bases from V and 6 bases from J, leaving 7 bases between. This CDR3 spans 11 amino acids. CDR1 is SGHTA and CDR2 is FQGNSA in the germline V gene. The CDR3 DNA is TGTGCCAGCAGTAAATCGGATACGCAGTATTTT. This codes for CASSKSDTQYF.

The chain carries TRBV4-1 and TRBJ2-3, with 7 bases identical to TRBD2. Germline V gives CDR1 MGHRA, CDR2 YSYEKL. This CDR3 has 18 residues. V shed 1 base, J shed 2 bases, and the junction held 12 bases outside the gene matches. In DNA form, the CDR3 reads TGCGCCAGCAGCCAAGCTGCCGGGGGGACCTACTTCACAGATACGCAGTATTTT. It encodes CASSQAAGGTYFTDTQYF.

The V gene is TRBV15, the J gene TRBJ2-3, with 8 bases lining up with TRBD2. V shed 7 bases and J 2 bases; nucleotides not matched to a gene: 5. CDR3 length equals 14 residues. CDR1 LNHNV and CDR2 YYDKDF come from the germline V gene (reference sequence). Here the CDR3 DNA reads TGTGCCACCAAGCGGGGGACCTCCACAGATACGCAGTATTTT. As protein: CATKRGTSTDTQYF.

This clonotype was counted only a few times. A junction boundary mismatches the germline segment, possibly from a read error. V gene TRBV5-1 combines with J gene TRBJ1-2; possible D gene TRBD1, 5 bases. Germline V gene sequence: CDR1 SGHRS, CDR2 YFSETQ. The CDR3 totals 16 residues. CDR3 amino acids: CAGSLGPQGDIYGYTF. Written as DNA, the CDR3 is TGCGCCGGCAGCTTGGGCCCTCAGGGTGATATCTATGGCTACACCTTC.

This sequence joins TRBV19 and TRBJ1-2; possibly TRBD1 for D (6 bases). The length of the CDR3 is 15 residues. V was trimmed by 5 bases and J by 3 bases, leaving 16 bases between them. Germline V gene data show CDR1 as LNHDA and CDR2 as SQIVND (reference sequence). DNA of the CDR3: TGTGCCAGTAGTTCTACAGGGTTTGGGGACTATGGCTACACCTTC. It encodes CASSSTGFGDYGYTF.

This clonotype was counted a few times. This chain connects TRBV4-3 to TRBJ1-2; 7 bases are shared with TRBD1. Trimming cost V 0 bases and J 4 bases; bases outside gene matches: 5. The CDR3 totals 15 residues. Germline V gene data show CDR1 as LGHNA and CDR2 as YSLEER. CDR3: CASSQDRGPVYGYTF. The CDR3, as DNA: TGCGCCAGCAGCCAAGATAGGGGGCCTGTCTATGGCTACACCTTC.

The chain joins TRBV12-3 or TRBV12-4 to TRBJ1-4; possibly TRBD1 for D (5 bases). The CDR3 is 13 residues long. V lost 8 bases and J 8 bases, leaving 15 bases between the germline ends. CDR3 coding DNA: TGTGCCAGCTCCGGGGCCCTAGGGGAAAAACTGTTTTTT. Its translation: CASSGALGEKLFF.